Each of the 19 T cell receptor beta chains below was sequenced from the same sample in a study of blood T cell repertoires in COVID-19. Repertoires were generated with immunoSEQ multiplex PCR, while TCRdb's copy carries only in-frame clones and drops some. The table lists about 250,000 clones, about 90% of them singletons. The sequenced material came from peripheral blood. All receptors derive from a man younger than 30 with active or convalescent COVID-19.

This chain joins TRBV10-3 and TRBJ1-1, with D possibly TRBD1 on 6 matching bases. The CDR3 contains 15 residues. V lost 1 base and J 3 bases, leaving 12 bases between the germline ends. Germline-derived CDR1 and CDR2 are ENHRY and SYGVKD. CDR3 residues: CAISEWGQGDTEAFF. DNA for the CDR3: TGTGCCATCAGTGAGTGGGGGCAGGGCGACACTGAAGCTTTCTTT.

The rearrangement links TRBV29-1 to TRBJ1-2, with 10 bases fitting TRBD1. The CDR3 contains 13 residues. Unmatched junction bases numbered 3, after V lost 0 bases and J lost 8 bases. CDR1 is SQVTM and CDR2 is ANQGSEA in the germline V gene. CDR3 DNA sequence: TGCAGCGTTGAAGAGACAGGGGGCCGCGGCTACACCTTC. This sequence encodes CSVEETGGRGYTF. The whole variable domain, filled in from reference TRBV29-1 and TRBJ1-2, reads SAVISQKPSRDICQRGTSLTIQCQVDSQVTMMFWYRQQPGQSLTLIATANQGSEATYESGFVIDKFPISRPNLTFSTLTVSNMSPEDSSIYLCSVEETGGRGYTFGSGTRLTVV.

The chain links TRBV7-6 to TRBJ2-3; the match to TRBD1 covers 11 bases. The ends lost 5 bases at V and 4 bases at J; junction bases unmatched: 5. This CDR3 has 15 amino acids. CDR1 and CDR2 from the germline V gene are SGHVS and FNYEAQ. The CDR3 region is CASSRRDRGSDTQYF. In nucleotides, the CDR3 is TGTGCCAGCAGCCGCCGGGACAGGGGGTCAGATACGCAGTATTTT.

V and J are TRBV6-5 and TRBJ2-1; 9 nucleotides line up with TRBD2. Looked up from germline, CDR1 is MNHEY and CDR2 is SVGAGI. V was clipped by 6 bases and J by 5 bases; unmatched bases: 8. The CDR3 sequence is 15 residues long. CDR3 loop: CASRSAGGLNNEQFF. DNA of the CDR3: TGTGCCAGCAGATCAGCGGGAGGACTTAACAATGAGCAGTTCTTC.

This chain uses TRBV12-3 or TRBV12-4 with TRBJ1-2; 7 nucleotides agree with TRBD1. This CDR3 has 13 residues. The junction had 6 bases not matched to a gene; V was cut back by 5 bases and J by 6 bases. CDR3 sequence: CASSPTGADGYTF. CDR3 DNA sequence: TGTGCCAGCAGTCCTACAGGGGCCGATGGCTACACCTTC.

The chain uses TRBV7-9 and TRBJ2-3; perhaps TRBD1 as D (7 bases). Per the germline V gene, CDR1 is SEHNR and CDR2 is FQNEAQ (reference sequence). With 5 bases removed from V and 2 bases from J, the gap between germline ends came to 14 bases. This CDR3 region has 15 residues. The CDR3 DNA follows: TGTGCCAGCAGCCGCGGGACAGTAGCCACAGATACGCAGTATTTT. Translation: CASSRGTVATDTQYF.

The CDR3 region is CAWSVLYGYTF. The CDR3 nucleotides are TGTGCCTGGAGCGTCCTCTATGGCTACACCTTC. This rearrangement joins TRBV30 to TRBJ1-2; D remains unclear. This CDR3 region has 11 residues. V lost 3 bases and J lost 4, with 6 bases in between. CDR1 and CDR2 (germline): GTSNPN, SVGIG (reference sequence).

The V gene is TRBV19, the J gene TRBJ1-5; no reliable D call. V lost 4 bases, J lost 4 bases, and 11 bases lay in between. CDR3 length: 14 residues. The germline V gene encodes CDR1 LNHDA and CDR2 SQIVND (reference sequence). The CDR3 sequence: CASSKGLTNQPQHF. The CDR3 DNA follows: TGTGCCAGTAGTAAAGGACTCACGAATCAGCCCCAGCATTTT.

The rearrangement joins TRBV28 to TRBJ1-4; the D is unclear. Trimming pared 6 bases from V and 5 bases from J, leaving 7 bases between. This CDR3 contains 12 residues. Germline V gene lookup returns CDR1 MDHEN and CDR2 SYDVKM. This CDR3 is CASRLRNEKLFF. CDR3 DNA: TGTGCCAGCAGACTGCGGAATGAAAAACTGTTTTTT.

V gene TRBV27 combines with J gene TRBJ2-6; 12 bases fit TRBD2. CDR1 and CDR2 (germline): MNHEY, SMNVEV (reference sequence). The CDR3 covers 17 residues. J gave up 4 bases and V 3 bases, and 4 bases lay outside the gene matches. For the CDR3, the DNA is TGTGCCAGCAGTTTCCTAGCGGGAGGGTCAGGGGCCAACGTCCTGACTTTC. It is translated as CASSFLAGGSGANVLTF.

The rearrangement uses TRBV7-9 and TRBJ2-4, with D possibly TRBD1 on 5 matching bases. The length of the CDR3 is 15 residues. From germline, CDR1 is SEHNR and CDR2 FQNEAQ (reference sequence). V shed 1 base and J shed 0 bases, with 7 bases lying between them. In DNA form, the CDR3 reads TGTGCCAGCAGCTTAGGACAGAGAGCCAAAAACATTCAGTACTTC. This translates into CASSLGQRAKNIQYF.

The gene calls are TRBV7-3 and TRBJ2-5, with TRBD2 matching 7 bases. CDR1 is SGHTA, CDR2 FQGTGA, per germline. This CDR3 region has 15 residues. Trimming at V came to 3 bases and at J to 5 bases, leaving 9 bases not matched to a gene. CDR3 sequence reads: CASSLGGSGKETQYF. CDR3 DNA sequence: TGTGCCAGCAGCTTGGGGGGGAGTGGAAAGGAGACCCAGTACTTC.

V usage is TRBV6-5 and J usage is TRBJ2-1, with TRBD2 identical over 10 bases. CDR3 length equals 13 residues. With V trimmed by 6 bases and J by 15 bases, 11 bases remained unmatched. The germline V gene has CDR1 MNHEY and CDR2 SVGAGI. CDR3 residues: CASSQGLAGVRFF. CDR3 bases: TGTGCCAGCAGCCAGGGGCTAGCGGGAGTTCGGTTCTTC.

V gene TRBV6-5 combines with J gene TRBJ1-4; the match to TRBD1 covers 11 bases. CDR3 length: 16 amino acids. Germline loops: CDR1 MNHEY, CDR2 SVGAGI. V dropped 4 bases and J dropped 3; count of bases not matched to a gene: 4. The CDR3 here is CASSSGQGAANEKLFF. CDR3 DNA sequence: TGTGCCAGCAGTTCCGGACAGGGGGCCGCTAATGAAAAACTGTTTTTT.

J is TRBJ2-7 and V is TRBV16; 7 bases agree with TRBD1. In germline, CDR1 is KGHSY, CDR2 FQNENV. The CDR3 is 13 amino acids. V trimming: 4 bases; J trimming: 6 bases; junction bases outside the gene matches: 6. The DNA for the CDR3 is TGTGCCAGCAGCCCGACAGGGTTTGGCGAGCAGTACTTC. Protein product: CASSPTGFGEQYF.

The rearrangement joins TRBV7-2 to TRBJ2-1; 14 positions agree with TRBD2. The CDR3 runs 15 residues. Germline V CDR1 and CDR2: SGHTA, FQGNSA. Unmatched junction bases numbered 4, after V lost 5 bases and J lost 7 bases. Written as DNA, the CDR3 is TGTGCCAGCAGCCAGACTAGCGGGGGGGCGAATGAGCAGTTCTTC. Translation gives CASSQTSGGANEQFF. Full variable domain (remainder filled in from reference TRBV7-2 and TRBJ2-1): GAGVSQSPSNKVTEKGKDVELRCDPISGHTALYWYRQSLGQGLEFLIYFQGNSAPDKSGLPSDRFSAERTGGSVSTLTIQRTQQEDSAVYLCASSQTSGGANEQFFGPGTRLTVL.

The chain joins TRBV7-2 to TRBJ2-4, with D possibly being TRBD2 (5 bases). Germline V gives CDR1 SGHTA, CDR2 FQGNSA. The V end lost 2 bases, the J end lost 5 bases, and 10 bases lay between the germline ends. The CDR3 is 14 amino acids. The CDR3, as DNA: TGTGCCAGCAGCTTATTGACTACCCAAAACATTCAGTACTTC. Encoded protein: CASSLLTTQNIQYF.

This chain uses TRBV6-5 with TRBJ1-1, with a possible D match to TRBD1 (5 bases). The length of the CDR3 is 15 residues. The V end was cut by 0 bases, the J end by 5 bases, with 13 bases between. The V gene's germline CDR1 is MNHEY and CDR2 SVGAGI. CDR3 in DNA: TGTGCCAGCAGTTACTCCACAGACAGCGGGACTGAAGCTTTCTTT. It is translated as CASSYSTDSGTEAFF.

This chain links TRBV7-2 with TRBJ2-7; TRBD2 matches 7 bases. Trimming removed 1 base from V and 4 bases from J; junction bases left unmatched: 4. Germline values: CDR1 SGHTA, CDR2 FQGNSA. This CDR3 spans 14 amino acids. This chain's CDR3 is CASSLGLAQYEQYF. DNA for the CDR3: TGTGCCAGCAGCTTAGGACTAGCCCAATACGAGCAGTACTTC. The full variable domain, its missing parts supplied by reference TRBV7-2 and TRBJ2-7, is GAGVSQSPSNKVTEKGKDVELRCDPISGHTALYWYRQSLGQGLEFLIYFQGNSAPDKSGLPSDRFSAERTGGSVSTLTIQRTQQEDSAVYLCASSLGLAQYEQYFGPGTRLTVT.